This is a list of T cell receptor beta chains from one sample in a study of CD8 T cells in Susac syndrome. MiXCR was run by TCRdb on the immunoSEQ multiplex PCR reads, yielding one entry per CDR3 protein. The sample has under 200,000 distinct CDR3 sequences; around 92% are singletons. The sequenced material came from CD4+ T cells from PBMCs. These receptors were collected from a human donor in good health. Both conserved end residues are part of each CDR3. A D gene is named only where the DNA matches it firmly. Only some rows state a clone size, as once, few, many or a class for expanded clones.

abundance: NA; j_gene: TRBJ2-3; v_gene: TRBV20-1; d_gene: NA; CDR3nt: TGCAGTGCTGGGCCCCGCGGCACAGATACGCAGTATTTT; CDR3aa: CSAGPRGTDTQYF
abundance: NA; j_gene: TRBJ1-2; v_gene: TRBV28; d_gene: NA; CDR3nt: TGTGCCAGCCGGGACACCCTCCGGCCCTATGGCTACACCTTC; CDR3aa: CASRDTLRPYGYTF
abundance: NA; j_gene: TRBJ1-3; v_gene: TRBV29-1; d_gene: NA; CDR3nt: TGCAGCGTTCTGGCAGAGAGCTCTGGAAACACCATATATTTT; CDR3aa: CSVLAESSGNTIYF
abundance: NA; j_gene: TRBJ1-5; v_gene: TRBV29-1; d_gene: NA; CDR3nt: TGCAGCACCTGGACAGCAAATCAGCCCCAGCATTTT; CDR3aa: CSTWTANQPQHF
abundance: NA; j_gene: TRBJ2-3; v_gene: TRBV6-6; d_gene: NA; CDR3nt: TGTGCCAGCAGTTTTGGGACGGCCACAGATACGCAGTATTTT; CDR3aa: CASSFGTATDTQYF
abundance: once; j_gene: TRBJ1-1; v_gene: TRBV3-1; d_gene: TRBD1; CDR3nt: TGTGCCAGCAGCCCAGGGGGCAGGGTAGGAGCTTTCTTT; CDR3aa: CASSPGGRVGAFF
abundance: NA; j_gene: TRBJ2-7; v_gene: TRBV6-5; d_gene: TRBD2; CDR3nt: TGTGCCAGCAGTTACTCTACGAGCGGGACGCCTTCCGAGCAGTACTTC; CDR3aa: CASSYSTSGTPSEQYF
abundance: NA; j_gene: TRBJ1-1; v_gene: TRBV5-1; d_gene: NA; CDR3nt: TGCGCCAGCAGCTTGGCATCCCGGGGGGGGAACACTGAAGCTTTCTTT; CDR3aa: CASSLASRGGNTEAFF
abundance: once; j_gene: TRBJ2-7; v_gene: TRBV9; d_gene: NA; CDR3nt: TGTGCCAGCAGCGCCCTGTCCAGCTCCTACGAGCAGTACTTC; CDR3aa: CASSALSSSYEQYF
abundance: NA; j_gene: TRBJ2-7; v_gene: TRBV29-1; d_gene: NA; CDR3nt: TGCAGCGCCAGGGGCGGGGTCTCCTACGAGCAGTACTTC; CDR3aa: CSARGGVSYEQYF
abundance: NA; j_gene: TRBJ2-7; v_gene: TRBV11-2; d_gene: NA; CDR3nt: TGTGCCAGCAGCCCAACCCCGAGCGGCGAGCAGTACTTC; CDR3aa: CASSPTPSGEQYF
abundance: NA; j_gene: TRBJ1-3; v_gene: TRBV18; d_gene: TRBD1; CDR3nt: TGTGCCAGCTCACCGGGGACAGGGTTCGTCACCATATATTTT; CDR3aa: CASSPGTGFVTIYF
abundance: NA; j_gene: TRBJ1-2; v_gene: TRBV30; d_gene: TRBD1; CDR3nt: TGTGCCTGGAGTGGACAGGGGTATGGCTACACCTTC; CDR3aa: CAWSGQGYGYTF
abundance: NA; j_gene: TRBJ2-1; v_gene: TRBV29-1; d_gene: NA; CDR3nt: TGCAGCGTCAGGAGGGGCTCCTACAATGAGCAGTTCTTC; CDR3aa: CSVRRGSYNEQFF
abundance: NA; j_gene: TRBJ2-7; v_gene: TRBV9; d_gene: TRBD1; CDR3nt: TGTGCCAGCAGCGGGACAGGGGGCGAGCAGTACTTC; CDR3aa: CASSGTGGEQYF
abundance: once; j_gene: TRBJ2-3; v_gene: TRBV25-1; d_gene: NA; CDR3nt: TGTGCCAGCAGCGACAGGCTTCTCACAGATACGCAGTATTTT; CDR3aa: CASSDRLLTDTQYF
abundance: NA; j_gene: TRBJ2-3; v_gene: TRBV20-1; d_gene: NA; CDR3nt: TGCAGTGCCCAGATGGGCCGCACAGATACGCAGTATTTT; CDR3aa: CSAQMGRTDTQYF
abundance: NA; j_gene: TRBJ2-3; v_gene: TRBV10-2; d_gene: NA; CDR3nt: TGCGCCAGCACGTTGCAGAACCCTAGCACAGATACGCAGTATTTT; CDR3aa: CASTLQNPSTDTQYF
abundance: NA; j_gene: TRBJ1-2; v_gene: TRBV28; d_gene: NA; CDR3nt: TGTGCCAGCAGTCTAAGCCAGACAGTCTATGGCTACACCTTC; CDR3aa: CASSLSQTVYGYTF
abundance: NA; j_gene: TRBJ1-1; v_gene: TRBV4-2; d_gene: NA; CDR3nt: TGTGCCAGCAGCCAGCAGGGATCGAACACTGAAGCTTTCTTT; CDR3aa: CASSQQGSNTEAFF
abundance: NA; j_gene: TRBJ2-7; v_gene: TRBV5-1; d_gene: NA; CDR3nt: TGCGCCAGCAGCTTGAGTACGCCCTCCTACGAGCAGTACTTC; CDR3aa: CASSLSTPSYEQYF
abundance: NA; j_gene: TRBJ1-1; v_gene: TRBV20-1; d_gene: NA; CDR3nt: TGCAGTGCTAGTCGGGACATGAACACTGAAGCTTTCTTT; CDR3aa: CSASRDMNTEAFF
abundance: once; j_gene: TRBJ2-4; v_gene: TRBV5-4; d_gene: NA; CDR3nt: TGTGCCAGCAGCCCGGGGGGGACAGGGTCACACATTCAGTACTTC; CDR3aa: CASSPGGTGSHIQYF
abundance: NA; j_gene: TRBJ1-2; v_gene: TRBV7-2; d_gene: NA; CDR3nt: TGTGCCAGCAGCTTACGGAGGGATGGGGGCTACACCTTC; CDR3aa: CASSLRRDGGYTF
abundance: NA; j_gene: TRBJ1-2; v_gene: TRBV6-5; d_gene: NA; CDR3nt: TGTGCCAGCAGTTACTCAGGTTTCTATGGCTACACCTTC; CDR3aa: CASSYSGFYGYTF
abundance: NA; j_gene: TRBJ2-6; v_gene: TRBV20-1; d_gene: TRBD2; CDR3nt: TGCAGTGCTAGTGGGCTAGCGGGGATCTCTGGGGCCAACGTCCTGACTTTC; CDR3aa: CSASGLAGISGANVLTF
abundance: NA; j_gene: TRBJ2-7; v_gene: TRBV29-1; d_gene: NA; CDR3nt: TGCAGCGTTGAGAGGGCAGGATCCGAGCAGTACTTC; CDR3aa: CSVERAGSEQYF
abundance: NA; j_gene: TRBJ1-1; v_gene: TRBV6-6; d_gene: NA; CDR3nt: TGTGCCAGCAGTTCCTGGGGTGGGAGCACTGAAGCTTTCTTT; CDR3aa: CASSSWGGSTEAFF
abundance: once; j_gene: TRBJ1-2; v_gene: TRBV5-6; d_gene: NA; CDR3nt: TGTGCCAGCAGCTACCGACACTCTGGCTACACCTTC; CDR3aa: CASSYRHSGYTF
abundance: NA; j_gene: TRBJ2-5; v_gene: TRBV20-1; d_gene: TRBD2; CDR3nt: TGCAGTGCTAGAGATTTAGGGACTACGGGAGAGACCCAGTACTTC; CDR3aa: CSARDLGTTGETQYF
abundance: few; j_gene: TRBJ1-5; v_gene: TRBV20-1; d_gene: NA; CDR3nt: TGCAGTGCTAGAGGACCAAGCAATCAGCCCCAGCATTTT; CDR3aa: CSARGPSNQPQHF
abundance: NA; j_gene: TRBJ2-7; v_gene: TRBV5-6; d_gene: NA; CDR3nt: TGTGCCAGCAGCTTGATGGGTACACTCTACGAGCAGTACTTC; CDR3aa: CASSLMGTLYEQYF
abundance: NA; j_gene: TRBJ2-7; v_gene: TRBV18; d_gene: TRBD2; CDR3nt: TGTGCCAGCTCAAAGCGGGAGGGCGCGTACGAGCAGTACTTC; CDR3aa: CASSKREGAYEQYF
abundance: NA; j_gene: TRBJ2-3; v_gene: TRBV29-1; d_gene: TRBD1; CDR3nt: TGCAGCGTTGGGGGACAGGGGTTCGATACGCAGTATTTT; CDR3aa: CSVGGQGFDTQYF
abundance: NA; j_gene: TRBJ2-1; v_gene: TRBV5-1; d_gene: TRBD2; CDR3nt: TGCGCCAGCAGCCCGCGACTAGCAAATGAGCAGTTCTTC; CDR3aa: CASSPRLANEQFF
abundance: NA; j_gene: TRBJ1-2; v_gene: TRBV30; d_gene: NA; CDR3nt: TGTGCCTGGGGATTTAAGGGGGAGAGAGGGTATGGCTACACCTTC; CDR3aa: CAWGFKGERGYGYTF
abundance: NA; j_gene: TRBJ1-6; v_gene: TRBV6-1; d_gene: NA; CDR3nt: TGTGCCAGCAGCCCCCCGGTCGCAGGGACAAATAATTCACCCCTCCACTTT; CDR3aa: CASSPPVAGTNNSPLHF
abundance: NA; j_gene: TRBJ1-1; v_gene: TRBV28; d_gene: NA; CDR3nt: TGTGCCACCGGGACGGGGAGGAAAGCTTTCTTT; CDR3aa: CATGTGRKAFF
abundance: NA; j_gene: TRBJ2-7; v_gene: TRBV28; d_gene: TRBD1; CDR3nt: TGTGCCAGCACCCAACAGGGGGCCTCCTACGAGCAGTACTTC; CDR3aa: CASTQQGASYEQYF
abundance: NA; j_gene: TRBJ2-7; v_gene: TRBV20-1; d_gene: NA; CDR3nt: TGCAGTGCTCCGGGCGGAGTCTACGAGCAGTACTTC; CDR3aa: CSAPGGVYEQYF
abundance: NA; j_gene: TRBJ2-6; v_gene: TRBV5-1; d_gene: NA; CDR3nt: TGCGCCAGCAGCTTGGGCCTACCCGGGGCCAACGTCCTGACTTTC; CDR3aa: CASSLGLPGANVLTF
abundance: once; j_gene: TRBJ1-5; v_gene: TRBV6-1; d_gene: TRBD1; CDR3nt: TGTGCCAGCACGGACAGGGTGCGCAATCAGCCCCAGCATTTT; CDR3aa: CASTDRVRNQPQHF
abundance: NA; j_gene: TRBJ1-2; v_gene: TRBV7-8; d_gene: TRBD1; CDR3nt: TGTGCCAGCAGCCCCAGTCCCCACAGGGGGACTGGCTACACCTTC; CDR3aa: CASSPSPHRGTGYTF
abundance: NA; j_gene: TRBJ1-2; v_gene: TRBV4-3; d_gene: TRBD1; CDR3nt: TGCGCCAGCAGCCAAGCAGGGGGGCACTATGGCTACACCTTC; CDR3aa: CASSQAGGHYGYTF
abundance: NA; j_gene: TRBJ2-7; v_gene: TRBV30; d_gene: NA; CDR3nt: TGTGCCTGGAGTACCGGGTCCTCCTACGAGCAGTACTTC; CDR3aa: CAWSTGSSYEQYF
abundance: NA; j_gene: TRBJ1-2; v_gene: TRBV7-2; d_gene: NA; CDR3nt: TGTGCCAGCAGCTTATTAGGGAGATATGGCTACACCTTC; CDR3aa: CASSLLGRYGYTF
abundance: NA; j_gene: TRBJ2-1; v_gene: TRBV3-1; d_gene: NA; CDR3nt: TGTGCCAGCAGCCAAGGACTTTGGGCTTACAATGAGCAGTTCTTC; CDR3aa: CASSQGLWAYNEQFF
abundance: once; j_gene: TRBJ1-2; v_gene: TRBV4-3; d_gene: NA; CDR3nt: TGCGCCAGCAGCCAAGTTACAGGGACTCATGGCTACACCTTC; CDR3aa: CASSQVTGTHGYTF
abundance: NA; j_gene: TRBJ2-5; v_gene: TRBV6-5; d_gene: NA; CDR3nt: TGTGCCAGCAGTTACCTACTAGATCAAGAGACCCAGTACTTC; CDR3aa: CASSYLLDQETQYF
abundance: NA; j_gene: TRBJ2-7; v_gene: TRBV7-9; d_gene: NA; CDR3nt: TGTGCCAGCAGCTTAAGGGGGGCTATCCCCTACGAGCAGTACTTC; CDR3aa: CASSLRGAIPYEQYF
abundance: NA; j_gene: TRBJ1-2; v_gene: TRBV9; d_gene: NA; CDR3nt: TGTGCCAGCAGCCACCTCTTGATTGCCGGCTATGGCTACACCTTC; CDR3aa: CASSHLLIAGYGYTF
abundance: once; j_gene: TRBJ2-7; v_gene: TRBV5-1; d_gene: NA; CDR3nt: TGCGCCAGCAGCTTGGGACTAACCCTAGCTTTTCGGGACGAGCAGTACTTC; CDR3aa: CASSLGLTLAFRDEQYF
abundance: NA; j_gene: TRBJ2-1; v_gene: TRBV7-9; d_gene: NA; CDR3nt: TGTGCCAGCAGGACCCGGGACCTCTCCTACAATGAGCAGTTCTTC; CDR3aa: CASRTRDLSYNEQFF
abundance: once; j_gene: TRBJ2-3; v_gene: TRBV5-6; d_gene: NA; CDR3nt: TGTGCCAGCAGCTTGGTAGCAGGGCGAGATACGCAGTATTTT; CDR3aa: CASSLVAGRDTQYF
abundance: NA; j_gene: TRBJ1-5; v_gene: TRBV24-1; d_gene: NA; CDR3nt: TGTGCCACCAGTGAGGGCAGCTATAGCAATCAGCCCCAGCATTTT; CDR3aa: CATSEGSYSNQPQHF
abundance: NA; j_gene: TRBJ2-2; v_gene: TRBV5-1; d_gene: NA; CDR3nt: TGCGCCAGCAGCTTGCCGGCAGGGAACACCGGGGAGCTGTTTTTT; CDR3aa: CASSLPAGNTGELFF
abundance: NA; j_gene: TRBJ2-7; v_gene: TRBV5-4; d_gene: TRBD2; CDR3nt: TGTGCCAGCAGCTTGGCCGGGACTAGCGGGGACTACGAGCAGTACTTC; CDR3aa: CASSLAGTSGDYEQYF
abundance: NA; j_gene: TRBJ2-3; v_gene: TRBV7-3; d_gene: NA; CDR3nt: TGTGCCAGCAGCTCAGAGCTGGGGAATACGCAGTATTTT; CDR3aa: CASSSELGNTQYF
abundance: NA; j_gene: TRBJ2-3; v_gene: TRBV11-3; d_gene: TRBD2; CDR3nt: TGTGCCAGCAGCTCAGCGGGGGCCAGCACAGATACGCAGTATTTT; CDR3aa: CASSSAGASTDTQYF
abundance: NA; j_gene: TRBJ2-7; v_gene: TRBV20-1; d_gene: NA; CDR3nt: TGCAGTGCCCCTAGTCGATCCTACGAGCAGTACTTC; CDR3aa: CSAPSRSYEQYF